The text below deals with one T cell receptor (beta chain). Its target is unknown. Clones were read by immunoSEQ multiplex PCR, and TCRdb kept only the in-frame ones, dropping some. The sample yields hundreds of thousands of clones, approximately 94% seen once. Germline V lookup: CDR1 SNHLY, CDR2 FYNNEI. The V and J ends lost 4 bases and 10 bases, in that order; junction bases with no gene match: 5. The CDR3 sequence is 14 residues long. This entry comes from a study of T cell responses to AZD1222 COVID-19 vaccine. Findings and caveats of the study: Spike-specific TCR breadth and depth grew following two AZD1222 doses. Only after the peak T cell response were repertoires sampled.

This TCR derives from an adult in good health. V and J are TRBV2 and TRBJ1-6, with 9 bases fitting TRBD1. The input for sequencing was peripheral blood, taken on day 0 of MenACWY control vaccination. CDR3 nucleotide sequence: TGTGCCAGCAGTGCGGGGACAGGGTTGTCACCCCTCCACTTT. It codes for CASSAGTGLSPLHF.